Below are 19 T cell receptor beta chains sequenced from a single sample in a study of T-cell memory formation after mild COVID-19. TCRdb fed the 5' RACE reads into MiXCR, producing one record per CDR3 protein. The sample carries 580,000 or so distinct CDR3 sequences, 15% to 20% recorded once. Sequenced sample: PBMCs or a T cell subset sorted from them (not recorded which). The receptors come from an adult woman who had mild COVID-19 (a few samples of this study predate the infection). Cell type and time point are not known.

In its sample, this clonotype was seen a few times. The genes are TRBV3-1 and TRBJ2-3; D is unclear. V lost 4 bases to trimming and J lost 2 bases, with 13 bases between them. CDR3 length: 15 amino acids. The V gene's germline CDR1 is LGHDT and CDR2 YNNKEL (reference sequence). The CDR3, as DNA: TGTGCCAGCAGCCGATTGAAAGATTCCACAGATACGCAGTATTTT. Protein: CASSRLKDSTDTQYF.

This clonotype was seen a few times. The V gene is TRBV2, the J gene TRBJ2-7, with D perhaps matching TRBD2 (7 bases). There are 15 residues in the CDR3. Deletions cut 3 bases from V and 2 bases from J, with 14 bases between. Germline V gene lookup returns CDR1 SNHLY and CDR2 FYNNEI. CDR3 sequence: CASSEGGGATYEQYF. CDR3 bases: TGTGCCAGCAGTGAGGGTGGGGGGGCAACCTACGAGCAGTACTTC.

The rearrangement links TRBV7-2 to TRBJ2-2; 7 nucleotides match TRBD1. The V segment lost 5 bases and the J segment 7 bases; nucleotides outside the gene matches: 19. The CDR3 runs to 18 residues. Looked up from germline, CDR1 is SGHTA and CDR2 is FQGNSA. CDR3: CASSPEGRQGPGVGELFF. The CDR3 DNA follows: TGTGCCAGCAGCCCAGAGGGCCGACAGGGCCCCGGAGTCGGGGAGCTGTTTTTT.

The CDR3 sequence: CAISGQGAVRNYGYTF. The CDR3, as DNA: TGTGCCATCAGTGGGCAGGGGGCCGTAAGAAACTATGGCTACACCTTC. The chain couples TRBV10-3 to TRBJ1-2; 8 nucleotides line up with TRBD1. CDR3 size: 16 residues. V lost 4 bases to trimming and J lost 2 bases; unmatched junction nucleotides: 9. CDR1 ENHRY and CDR2 SYGVKD come from the germline V gene.

This clonotype was found a few times. The chain combines TRBV5-1 with TRBJ2-2; unclear D gene. The germline V gene encodes CDR1 SGHRS and CDR2 YFSETQ. The CDR3 totals 13 residues. Trimming left V 6 bases short and J 3 bases short, with 9 bases between. As DNA, the CDR3 is TGCGCCAGCACCTTCTCTCACACCGGGGAGCTGTTTTTT. Translation: CASTFSHTGELFF.

This clonotype was counted a few times. V gene TRBV7-9 combines with J gene TRBJ1-2; possibly TRBD1 for D (5 bases). The CDR3 runs 14 residues. Deletions cut 5 bases from V and 4 bases from J, with 14 bases between. Germline V gene data show CDR1 as SEHNR and CDR2 as FQNEAQ (reference sequence). The CDR3 loop reads CASSPTIDSYGYTF. As DNA, the CDR3 is TGTGCCAGCAGCCCGACCATCGACAGCTATGGCTACACCTTC.

Many counts were recorded for this clonotype. This rearrangement joins TRBV24-1 to TRBJ2-3; D remains ambiguous. Trimming took 0 bases from V and 3 from J, leaving 6 bases between them. This CDR3 region has 14 residues. Germline V lookup: CDR1 KGHDR, CDR2 SFDVKD. CDR3 residues: CATSDLGSTDTQYF. The CDR3 DNA is TGTGCCACCAGTGATTTGGGGTCGACAGATACGCAGTATTTT.

This clonotype appeared many times. The J gene is TRBJ2-3, the V gene TRBV5-1; TRBD1 or TRBD2 may be the D gene (5 bases each). This CDR3 has 15 amino acids. Germline V gives CDR1 SGHRS, CDR2 YFSETQ. Trimming removed 0 bases at V and 2 bases at J, with 10 bases between. CDR3 residues: CASSLDGTTTDTQYF. The CDR3 DNA reads as TGCGCCAGCAGCTTGGATGGGACCACCACAGATACGCAGTATTTT.

The rearrangement uses TRBV20-1 and TRBJ1-6; 8 bases are a match to TRBD1. Germline CDR1 and CDR2: DFQATT and SNEGSKA (reference sequence). Trimming took 3 bases from V and 7 from J; bases not matched to a gene: 11. The CDR3 is made up of 16 amino acids. DNA of the CDR3: TGCAGTGCTAGTATCGGGGGCAGGGGGCAGAATTCACCCCTCCACTTT. It translates to CSASIGGRGQNSPLHF.

This clonotype was found a few times. The chain uses TRBV9 and TRBJ1-3; D is ambiguous. The CDR3 is 15 residues long. The ends were cut back, 0 bases at V and 0 bases at J, with 7 bases in the middle. Germline V gene data show CDR1 as SGDLS and CDR2 as YYNGEE. CDR3: CASSVAGFSGNTIYF. DNA of the CDR3: TGTGCCAGCAGCGTAGCCGGGTTCTCTGGAAACACCATATATTTT.

This clonotype has a handful of counts. The gene calls are TRBV11-2 and TRBJ2-5; tentative D call: TRBD1 (5 bases). The CDR3 is made up of 14 amino acids. The V end lost 0 bases, the J end lost 5 bases, and 10 bases lay between the germline ends. Germline CDR1 is SGHAT and CDR2 is FQNNGV. The CDR3 sequence is CASSLDLQAETQYF. The CDR3 DNA follows: TGTGCCAGCAGCTTAGATCTACAGGCGGAGACCCAGTACTTC.

This clonotype showed up just a few times. The gene calls are TRBV14 and TRBJ2-1; TRBD2 aligns across 13 bases. Germline V gene data show CDR1 as SGHDN and CDR2 as FVKESK. The CDR3 is 20 amino acids. Unmatched junction bases numbered 15, after V lost 0 bases and J lost 7 bases. The CDR3 sequence: CASSQDRGLAGPQLGNEQFF. In nucleotides, the CDR3 is TGTGCCAGCAGCCAAGATCGGGGACTAGCGGGGCCCCAACTGGGAAATGAGCAGTTCTTC.

This chain connects TRBV2 to TRBJ1-5; D remains unclear. Trimming removed 8 bases from V and 4 bases from J, with 12 bases in between. The germline V gene encodes CDR1 SNHLY and CDR2 FYNNEI. This CDR3 is 13 amino acids long. CDR3 bases: TGTGCCAGCTTTTCCCATTATAATCAGCCCCAGCATTTT. Its translation is CASFSHYNQPQHF. The full variable domain, with the rest looked up from reference TRBV2 and TRBJ1-5, is EPEVTQTPSHQVTQMGQEVILRCVPISNHLYFYWYRQILGQKVEFLVSFYNNEISEKSEIFDDQFSVERPDGSNFTLKIRSTKLEDSAMYFCASFSHYNQPQHFGDGTRLSIL.

There are many counts of this clonotype. The V call is TRBV10-3, the J call TRBJ1-5, with a tentative D call TRBD1 (6 bases). The germline V and J ends were trimmed by 9 bases and 10 bases, with 19 bases remaining between them. The CDR3 runs to 13 residues. Germline V CDR1 and CDR2: ENHRY, SYGVKD. CDR3: CAIGEGDPGPQHF. CDR3 nucleotide sequence: TGTGCCATTGGAGAGGGGGACCCAGGCCCCCAGCATTTT.

The V call is TRBV6-1, the J call TRBJ2-3; D possibly corresponds to TRBD1 (6 bases). The V gene's germline CDR1 is MNHNS and CDR2 SASEGT. V lost 9 bases to trimming and J lost 6 bases, with 16 bases between them. CDR3 length equals 13 residues. The DNA for the CDR3 is TGTGCCAGTACAGGGAAAGCATACGATACGCAGTATTTT. This sequence encodes CASTGKAYDTQYF.

The chain recombines TRBV20-1 with TRBJ2-3; 13 bases are shared with TRBD2. Germline CDR1 and CDR2: DFQATT and SNEGSKA (reference sequence). The CDR3 has 13 residues. This CDR3 is CSTSGGGTDTQYF. The DNA for the CDR3 is TGCAGCACTAGCGGGGGGGGGACAGATACGCAGTATTTT.

The chain has TRBV11-3 and TRBJ2-3; 9 nucleotides line up with TRBD2. Trimming cost V 0 bases and J 4 bases; bases outside gene matches: 11. Germline assignment: CDR1 SGHNT and CDR2 YENEEA. The CDR3 spans 18 residues. CDR3 coding DNA: TGTGCCAGCAGCTTAGATTATGAGCGGGAGGCCTTATCAGATACGCAGTATTTT. It is translated as CASSLDYEREALSDTQYF.

The genes are TRBV20-1 and TRBJ1-1; 11 bases line up with TRBD1. The CDR3 totals 15 residues. Germline values: CDR1 DFQATT, CDR2 SNEGSKA (reference sequence). V lost 1 base to trimming and J lost 4 bases; unmatched junction nucleotides: 5. The CDR3 reads CSARVPGTGGTEAFF. As DNA, the CDR3 is TGCAGTGCTAGAGTCCCCGGGACAGGGGGCACTGAAGCTTTCTTT.

The chain couples TRBV27 to TRBJ1-1; D unclear. The V gene lost 6 bases and the J gene lost 0 bases, with 17 bases spanning the gap. Germline values: CDR1 MNHEY, CDR2 SMNVEV (reference sequence). This CDR3 is 16 amino acids long. CDR3 loop: CASSPDSPGVNTEAFF. The CDR3 DNA reads as TGTGCCAGCAGCCCCGATTCTCCAGGAGTGAACACTGAAGCTTTCTTT.